These 14 T cell receptor beta chains were sequenced from one sample in a study of shared clonotypes between healthy human individuals. Assay used: immunoSEQ multiplex PCR; TCRdb lists only in-frame clones, some missing. This table holds over a million clones, roughly 70% found once. Sequences were obtained from memory CD4+ T cells sorted from blood. Subset meaning: CD45RA-negative fraction. The receptors come from a man aged 18-30 years in good health.

The V and J genes are TRBV10-3 and TRBJ1-3; 8 nucleotides agree with TRBD1. The CDR3 runs 15 residues. J gave up 2 bases and V 6 bases, and 6 bases lay outside the gene matches. Germline CDR1 is ENHRY and CDR2 is SYGVKD. CDR3 DNA sequence: TGTGCCATCAGCCACCCGGACAGGGCTGGAAACACCATATATTTT. Its protein product is CAISHPDRAGNTIYF.

V gene TRBV30 combines with J gene TRBJ2-5; 10 positions match TRBD1. This CDR3 is 13 amino acids long. V lost 8 bases, J lost 4 bases, and 7 bases stayed unmatched. The germline V gene encodes CDR1 GTSNPN and CDR2 SVGIG (reference sequence). The CDR3 DNA follows: TGTGCCGCGGACAGGGGGTTGTCAGAGACCCAGTACTTC. It codes for CAADRGLSETQYF. The full variable domain, in which reference TRBV30 and TRBJ2-5 provide the parts outside the CDR3, is SQTIHQWPATLVQPVGSPLSLECTVEGTSNPNLYWYRQAAGRGLQLLFYSVGIGQISSEVPQNLSASRPQDRQFILSSKKLLLSDSGFYLCAADRGLSETQYFGPGTRLLVL.

This chain uses TRBV18 with TRBJ2-5; D gene ambiguous. V was clipped by 0 bases and J by 2 bases, with 7 bases between them. The CDR3 length is 14 residues. Germline V gene sequence: CDR1 KGHSH, CDR2 LQKENI. The DNA of the CDR3 is TGTGCCAGCTCACCACCCGGACGGCAAGAGACCCAGTACTTC. This translates into CASSPPGRQETQYF.

This clone was detected a few times. The chain carries TRBV19 and TRBJ2-7; D unclear. The CDR3 consists of 13 residues. Germline values: CDR1 LNHDA, CDR2 SQIVND (reference sequence). V gave up 3 bases and J gave up 0 bases, with 6 bases separating them. The CDR3 region is CASSISLSYEQYF. The CDR3 DNA follows: TGTGCCAGTAGTATTTCTCTCTCCTACGAGCAGTACTTC.

The chain employs TRBV19 and TRBJ2-5; 10 bases line up with TRBD2. This CDR3 is 15 amino acids long. Germline CDR1 is LNHDA and CDR2 is SQIVND (reference sequence). Unmatched junction bases numbered 5, after V lost 3 bases and J lost 4 bases. The CDR3 DNA reads as TGTGCCAGTAGTATCCTAGCGGGAGAGGGAGAGACCCAGTACTTC. Its translation: CASSILAGEGETQYF.

This clone has just one count. This chain links TRBV25-1 with TRBJ2-1; 7 nucleotides agree with TRBD1. The CDR3 runs to 16 residues. The V gene's germline CDR1 is MGHDK and CDR2 SYGVNS. Trimming at V came to 3 bases and at J to 9 bases, leaving 14 bases not matched to a gene. The CDR3 DNA sequence: TGTGCCAGCAGTGATCGGACCCCGGGACAGCGTGGTGAGCAGTTCTTC. This translates into CASSDRTPGQRGEQFF.

The rearrangement uses TRBV5-4 and TRBJ2-3, with D perhaps assigned TRBD1 or TRBD2 (6 bases each). Looked up from germline, CDR1 is SGHNT and CDR2 is YYREEE (reference sequence). This CDR3 is built from 17 residues. The V end was cut by 0 bases, the J end by 0 bases, with 14 bases between. This chain's CDR3 is CASSLGGALWSTDTQYF. CDR3 in DNA: TGTGCCAGCAGCTTGGGGGGGGCTCTCTGGAGCACAGATACGCAGTATTTT.

A word on this clone: A clone one base away is much larger, so this may be a read error. The chain employs TRBV11-2 and TRBJ2-7; possibly TRBD1 or TRBD2 for D (5 bases each). In germline, CDR1 is SGHAT, CDR2 FQNNGV. This CDR3 region has 13 residues. The ends were cut back, 3 bases at V and 1 base at J, with 7 bases in the middle. For the CDR3, the DNA is TGTGCCAGCAGCTTTGGGGGTTCCTACGAGCAGTACTTC. It translates to CASSFGGSYEQYF.

The V and J genes are TRBV2 and TRBJ1-6; D not resolved. Germline values: CDR1 SNHLY, CDR2 FYNNEI. V lost 11 bases and J 7 bases, leaving 15 bases between the germline ends. The length of the CDR3 is 13 residues. For the CDR3, the DNA is TGTGCCGGTAGATTGGATCCAAATTCACCCCTCCACTTT. It codes for CAGRLDPNSPLHF.

Notes on this clone: The sample has other DNA sequences that encode this CDR3 too. V and J are TRBV14 and TRBJ2-4; 7 bases fit TRBD1. This CDR3 contains 12 residues. Germline V CDR1 and CDR2: SGHDN, FVKESK. Unmatched junction bases numbered 0, after V lost 4 bases and J lost 6 bases. CDR3 DNA sequence: TGTGCCAGCAGCCGGGACAGAAACATTCAGTACTTC. Protein sequence: CASSRDRNIQYF. Filled out from reference TRBV14 and TRBJ2-4, the complete variable domain reads EAGVTQFPSHSVIEKGQTVTLRCDPISGHDNLYWYRRVMGKEIKFLLHFVKESKQDESGMPNNRFLAERTGGTYSTLKVQPAELEDSGVYFCASSRDRNIQYFGAGTRLSVL.

The chain uses TRBV28 and TRBJ1-6; maybe TRBD1 (6 bases). The CDR3 extends over 14 amino acids. Germline values: CDR1 MDHEN, CDR2 SYDVKM. V was clipped by 5 bases and J by 5 bases, with 10 bases between them. The CDR3 protein is CASSLDRDNSPLHF. CDR3 nucleotides: TGTGCCAGCAGTCTGGACAGAGATAATTCACCCCTCCACTTT.

This chain links TRBV6-5 with TRBJ2-7, with TRBD2 as a possible D gene (6 bases). The CDR3 extends over 14 amino acids. The germline V gene has CDR1 MNHEY and CDR2 SVGAGI. V gave up 6 bases and J gave up 0 bases, with 12 bases separating them. The CDR3 nucleotides read TGTGCCAGCAGCCGGGACTTTAGCTCCTACGAGCAGTACTTC. Translation gives CASSRDFSSYEQYF.

The rearrangement links TRBV11-1 to TRBJ1-1; tentatively, D is TRBD1 (5 bases). V was shortened by 5 bases and J by 4 bases, with 17 bases between the two germline ends. This CDR3 is built from 15 residues. Germline V gives CDR1 SGHAT, CDR2 FQDESV (reference sequence). The CDR3 is CASSLSSGGSTEAFF. CDR3 coding DNA: TGTGCCAGCAGCCTCTCTTCCGGGGGATCCACTGAAGCTTTCTTT.

Concerning this clone itself: The sample has other DNA sequences that encode this CDR3 too. This rearrangement joins TRBV18 to TRBJ2-3, with 7 positions matching TRBD2. Losses at the gene ends were 0 bases for V and 6 bases for J; bases not matched to a gene: 0. The CDR3 is 13 residues long. Germline V gene sequence: CDR1 KGHSH, CDR2 LQKENI. DNA for the CDR3: TGTGCCAGCTCACCACCGGGGGGGGATACGCAGTATTTT. This translates into CASSPPGGDTQYF.